This TCR beta chain was obtained from a study of T-cell memory formation after mild COVID-19. 5'RACE, which relied on constant-segment primers, yielded TCR alpha and TCR beta cDNA libraries carrying sample barcodes and UMIs. TCRdb fed the 5' RACE reads into MiXCR, producing one record per CDR3 protein. Of about 240,000 distinct CDR3 sequences listed, over 9% were seen once; the top ten hold roughly a fifth. General study findings and limits: Pre-infection memory contained some responding clones, which suggested that cross-reactive memory had joined. Unconfirmed was the SARS-CoV-2 specificity of second-wave clones that peaked on day 37. Clones that contracted from day 15 to 85 had balanced CD4/CD8; later expanders were CD4+ biased.

V dropped 2 bases and J dropped 2 bases, with 16 bases sitting between them. This CDR3 is built from 17 residues. CDR1 is MGHRA, CDR2 YSYEKL, per germline. In the case of this clonotype: The antigen remains unidentified.

The receptor was isolated from a man between 18 and 35 years old who had mild COVID-19 (a few samples of this study predate the infection). Cell type and time point are not known. The chain joins TRBV4-1 to TRBJ1-3, with D unresolved. The source material was PBMCs or a T cell subset sorted from them (not recorded which). Here the CDR3 reads CASSQPPGTATGNTIYF. The CDR3 DNA is TGCGCCAGCAGCCAACCCCCCGGAACAGCTACTGGAAACACCATATATTTT.